A selection of T cell receptor beta chains follows, all from one sample in a study of blood T cell repertoires in COVID-19. This table comes from immunoSEQ multiplex PCR, and its TCRdb copy is limited to in-frame clones, with some not included. The sample contains roughly 330,000 clones, approximately 87% of which appear only once. Sequences were obtained from PBMCs or T cells enriched from blood (not recorded which). These receptors all stem from a woman under 40 who had recovered from COVID-19. CDR3s include the opening cysteine and the closing phenylalanine or tryptophan.

v_call	j_call	cdr3_aa
TRBV19	TRBJ1-5	CASTIDRGNQPQHF
TRBV4-2	TRBJ2-5	CASSQDMGRGRETQYF
TRBV2	TRBJ2-2	CASRDGRGAGELFF
TRBV11-2	TRBJ1-1	CASCWSSRLGTEAFF
TRBV19	TRBJ2-7	CASSPRPRTDGQGEQYF
TRBV20-1	TRBJ2-2	CSASQGDTLFF
TRBV5-5	TRBJ1-1	CASSPIGSPEAFF
TRBV29-1	TRBJ1-1	CSVEQIMNTEAFF
TRBV6-5	TRBJ2-1	CASSLAAGGEQFF
TRBV3-1/TRBV3-2	TRBJ1-5	CASSQVFGDGQPQHF
TRBV5-4	TRBJ1-2	CASSSSRDREFYGYTF
TRBV5-1	TRBJ2-7	CASSRGDRVYEQYF
TRBV27	TRBJ1-5	CASSPDRGFDQPQHF
TRBV5-1	TRBJ2-1	CASSPGLLNYNEQFF
TRBV29-1	TRBJ2-7	CSVSTGESYEQYF
TRBV6-1	TRBJ1-1	CASSDVGRHIMNTEAFF
TRBV30	TRBJ2-7	CAWSGGFANEQYF
TRBV5-4	TRBJ1-1	CASSTRELNTEAFF
TRBV28	TRBJ2-7	CASSFWRPSEQYF
TRBV14	TRBJ1-1	CASSQFSGNTEAFF
TRBV3-1/TRBV3-2	TRBJ1-2	CASSHWDRESGYTF
TRBV18	TRBJ1-2	CASSVETGLNGYTF
TRBV6-5	TRBJ1-1	CASSYGPMGGTEAFF
TRBV5-8	TRBJ2-6	CASSSLRDSSGANVLTF
TRBV19	TRBJ1-1	CASSGQAWVSEAFF